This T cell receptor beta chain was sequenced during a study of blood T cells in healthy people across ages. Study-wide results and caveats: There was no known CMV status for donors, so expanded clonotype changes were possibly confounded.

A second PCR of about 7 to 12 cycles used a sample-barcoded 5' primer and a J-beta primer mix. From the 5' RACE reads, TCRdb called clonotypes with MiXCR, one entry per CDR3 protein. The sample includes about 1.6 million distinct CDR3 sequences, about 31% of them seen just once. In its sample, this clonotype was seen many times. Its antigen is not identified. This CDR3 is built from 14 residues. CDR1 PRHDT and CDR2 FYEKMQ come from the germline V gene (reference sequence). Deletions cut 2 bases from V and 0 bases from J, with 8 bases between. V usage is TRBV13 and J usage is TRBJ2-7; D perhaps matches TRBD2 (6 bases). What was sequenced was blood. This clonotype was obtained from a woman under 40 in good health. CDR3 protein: CASSLRGDSYEQYF. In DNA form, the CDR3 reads TGTGCCAGCAGCTTACGCGGGGACTCCTACGAGCAGTACTTC.